This T cell receptor (beta chain) was observed in a study of T cell responses to AZD1222 COVID-19 vaccine. Second-dose groups at about 4 or about 12 weeks were pooled. Study-wide results and caveats: In a largely white British group with more females than males, clonal diversity was possibly underestimated. Vaccine-associated CD4 TCRs ranged over spike, dominating at 160-218 and 743-854. Spike-specific TCR breadth and depth both grew after two AZD1222 doses.

Remarks on this clone: Antigen specificity is unknown.

The table came from immunoSEQ multiplex PCR; TCRdb's copy has only in-frame clones and leaves some out. The sample has over 150,000 clones, approximately 87% seen once. This TCR was recovered from an adult who received the AZD1222 COVID-19 vaccine. The sequencing here drew on peripheral blood, taken 28 days after the second AZD1222 dose.

DNA for the CDR3: TGTGCCAGCAGCTCCACCGGGACACACTTAGTAGATACGCAGTATTTT. This codes for CASSSTGTHLVDTQYF. V is TRBV7-9 and J is TRBJ2-3; weak D call: TRBD1 (6 bases). CDR3 length equals 16 residues. V lost 4 bases to trimming and J lost 5 bases, with 19 bases between them. Germline V gene lookup returns CDR1 SEHNR and CDR2 FQNEAQ (reference sequence). Supplemented by reference TRBV7-9 and TRBJ2-3, the full variable domain reads DTGVSQNPRHKITKRGQNVTFRCDPISEHNRLYWYRQTLGQGPEFLTYFQNEAQLEKSRLLSDRFSAERPKGSFSTLEIQRTEQGDSAMYLCASSSTGTHLVDTQYFGPGTRLTVL.